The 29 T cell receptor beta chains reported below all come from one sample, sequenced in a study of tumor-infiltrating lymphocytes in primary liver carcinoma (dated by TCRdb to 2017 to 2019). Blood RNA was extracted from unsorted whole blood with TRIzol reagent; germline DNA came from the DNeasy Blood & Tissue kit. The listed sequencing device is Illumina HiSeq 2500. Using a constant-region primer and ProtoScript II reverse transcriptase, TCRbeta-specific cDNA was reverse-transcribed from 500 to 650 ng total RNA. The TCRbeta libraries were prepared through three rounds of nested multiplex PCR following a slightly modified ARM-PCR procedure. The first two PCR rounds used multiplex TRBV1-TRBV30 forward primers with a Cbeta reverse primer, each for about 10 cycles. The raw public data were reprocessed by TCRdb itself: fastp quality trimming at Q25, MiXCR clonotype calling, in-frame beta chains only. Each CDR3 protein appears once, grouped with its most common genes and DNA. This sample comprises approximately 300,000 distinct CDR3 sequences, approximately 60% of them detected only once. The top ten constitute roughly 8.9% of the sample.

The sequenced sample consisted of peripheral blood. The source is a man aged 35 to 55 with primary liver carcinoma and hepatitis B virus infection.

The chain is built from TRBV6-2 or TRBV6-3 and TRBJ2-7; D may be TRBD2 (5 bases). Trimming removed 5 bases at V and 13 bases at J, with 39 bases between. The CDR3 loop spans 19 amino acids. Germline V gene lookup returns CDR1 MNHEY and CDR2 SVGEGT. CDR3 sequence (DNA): TGTGCCAGCAGTCCCTTTCCGAGGGCTGAAATTCCCCGCACCTACGAACACTACTTC. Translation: CASSPFPRAEIPRTYEHYF.

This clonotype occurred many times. CDR3 nucleotides: TGTGCCGTCGGACAGGTATACTACGAGCAGTACTTC. Amino acids: CAVGQVYYEQYF. This chain joins TRBV6-1 and TRBJ2-7; 7 bases are shared with TRBD1. This CDR3 comprises 12 residues. J was trimmed by 3 bases and V by 11 bases; bases with no gene match: 7. The V gene's germline CDR1 is MNHNS and CDR2 SASEGT.

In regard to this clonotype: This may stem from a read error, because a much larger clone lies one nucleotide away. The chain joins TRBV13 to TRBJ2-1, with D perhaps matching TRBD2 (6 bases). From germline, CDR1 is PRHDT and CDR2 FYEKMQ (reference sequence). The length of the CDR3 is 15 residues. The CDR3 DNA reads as TGTACCAGCAGCTTGGCGGAGGGACTTATCTATGAGCAGTTCTTC. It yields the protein CTSSLAEGLIYEQFF.

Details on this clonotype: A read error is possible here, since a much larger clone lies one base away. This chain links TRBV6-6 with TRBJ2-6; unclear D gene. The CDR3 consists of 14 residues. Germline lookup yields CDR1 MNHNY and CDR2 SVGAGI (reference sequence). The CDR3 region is CASSGNSGVNVLTF. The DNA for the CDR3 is TGTGCCAGCAGTGGTAACTCTGGGGTCAACGTCCTGACTTTC.

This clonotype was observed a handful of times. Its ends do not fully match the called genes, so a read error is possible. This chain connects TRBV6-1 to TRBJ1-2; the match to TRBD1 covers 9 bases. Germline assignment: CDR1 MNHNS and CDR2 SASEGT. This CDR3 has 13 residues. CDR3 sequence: CASGTGFNCGYTF. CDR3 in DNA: TGTGCCAGCGGGACAGGGTTTAACTGTGGCTACACCTTC.

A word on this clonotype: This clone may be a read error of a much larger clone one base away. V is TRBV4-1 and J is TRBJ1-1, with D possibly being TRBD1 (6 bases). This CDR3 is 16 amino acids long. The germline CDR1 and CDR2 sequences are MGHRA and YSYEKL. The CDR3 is CTSSQGAIGQNTKAFF. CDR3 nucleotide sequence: TGCACCAGCAGCCAAGGTGCTATAGGACAGAACACTAAAGCTTTCTTT.

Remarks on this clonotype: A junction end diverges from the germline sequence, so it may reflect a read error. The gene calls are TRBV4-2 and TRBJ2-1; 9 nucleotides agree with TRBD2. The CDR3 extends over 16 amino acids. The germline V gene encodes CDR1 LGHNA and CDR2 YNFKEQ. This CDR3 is CASSPFKTSGYNGQFF. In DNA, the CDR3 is TGTGCCAGTAGCCCCTTTAAGACTAGCGGCTACAATGGGCAGTTCTTC.

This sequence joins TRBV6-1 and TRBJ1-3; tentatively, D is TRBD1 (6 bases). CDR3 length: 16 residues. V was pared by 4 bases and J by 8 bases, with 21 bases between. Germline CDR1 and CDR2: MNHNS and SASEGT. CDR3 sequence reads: CASSVSTETGGDTIYF. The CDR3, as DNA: TGTGCCAGCAGTGTTTCAACCGAGACAGGAGGAGACACCATATATTTT.

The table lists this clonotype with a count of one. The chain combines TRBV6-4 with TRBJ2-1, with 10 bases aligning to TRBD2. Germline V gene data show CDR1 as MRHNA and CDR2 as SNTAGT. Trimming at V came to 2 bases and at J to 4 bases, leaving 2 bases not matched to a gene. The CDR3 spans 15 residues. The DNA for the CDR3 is TGTGCCAGCAGTGACGGGACTAGCGTGTACAATGAGCAGTTCTTC. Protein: CASSDGTSVYNEQFF.

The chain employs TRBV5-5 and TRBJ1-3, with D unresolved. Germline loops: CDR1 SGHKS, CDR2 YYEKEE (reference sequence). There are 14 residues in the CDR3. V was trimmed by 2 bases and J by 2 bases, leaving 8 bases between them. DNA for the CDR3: TGTGCCAGCAGCTTTACACGGACTGGAAACACCATATATTTT. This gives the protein CASSFTRTGNTIYF.

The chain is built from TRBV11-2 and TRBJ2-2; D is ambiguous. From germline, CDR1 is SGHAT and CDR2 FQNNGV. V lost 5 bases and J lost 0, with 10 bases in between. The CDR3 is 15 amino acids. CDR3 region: CASSLLVANTGELFF. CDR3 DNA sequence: TGTGCCAGCAGCCTTTTAGTCGCGAACACCGGGGAGCTGTTTTTT. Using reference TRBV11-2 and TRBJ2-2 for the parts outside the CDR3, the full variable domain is EAGVAQSPRYKIIEKRQSVAFWCNPISGHATLYWYQQILGQGPKLLIQFQNNGVVDDSQLPKDRFSAERLKGVDSTLKIQPAKLEDSAVYLCASSLLVANTGELFFGEGSRLTVL.

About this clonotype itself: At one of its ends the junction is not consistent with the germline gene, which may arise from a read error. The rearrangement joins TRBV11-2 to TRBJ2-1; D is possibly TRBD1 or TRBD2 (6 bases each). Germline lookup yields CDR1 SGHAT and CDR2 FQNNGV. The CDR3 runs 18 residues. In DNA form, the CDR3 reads TGTGACAGCAGCTTAGAACCCGGACAGCCGGGAGACTACAATGAGCAGTTCTTC. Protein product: CDSSLEPGQPGDYNEQFF.

CDR3 sequence (DNA): TGCGCCAGCAGCCCCCGGGTTAGCGGGAGGTCGAGCTCCTACAATGAGCAGTTCTTC. Translation gives CASSPRVSGRSSSYNEQFF. This chain connects TRBV5-1 to TRBJ2-1; 10 bases agree with TRBD2. CDR3 length equals 19 residues. V shed 4 bases and J 0 bases; nucleotides not matched to a gene: 13. The germline V gene encodes CDR1 SGHRS and CDR2 YFSETQ. Filled out from reference TRBV5-1 and TRBJ2-1, the complete variable domain reads KAGVTQTPRYLIKTRGQQVTLSCSPISGHRSVSWYQQTPGQGLQFLFEYFSETQRNKGNFPGRFSGRQFSNSRSEMNVSTLELGDSALYLCASSPRVSGRSSSYNEQFFGPGTRLTVL.

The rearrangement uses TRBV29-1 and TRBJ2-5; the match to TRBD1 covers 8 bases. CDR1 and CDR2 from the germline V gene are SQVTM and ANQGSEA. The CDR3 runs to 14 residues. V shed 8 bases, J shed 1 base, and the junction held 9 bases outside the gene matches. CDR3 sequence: CSTEGTGLQETQYF. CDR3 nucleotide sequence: TGCAGCACCGAAGGGACAGGCCTCCAAGAGACCCAGTACTTC.

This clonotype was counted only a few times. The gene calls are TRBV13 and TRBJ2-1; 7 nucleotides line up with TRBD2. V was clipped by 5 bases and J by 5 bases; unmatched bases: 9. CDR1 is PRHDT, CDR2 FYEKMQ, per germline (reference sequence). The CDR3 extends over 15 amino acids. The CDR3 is CASSRGASGNNEQFF. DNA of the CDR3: TGTGCCAGCAGCAGAGGGGCTAGCGGAAACAATGAGCAGTTCTTC.

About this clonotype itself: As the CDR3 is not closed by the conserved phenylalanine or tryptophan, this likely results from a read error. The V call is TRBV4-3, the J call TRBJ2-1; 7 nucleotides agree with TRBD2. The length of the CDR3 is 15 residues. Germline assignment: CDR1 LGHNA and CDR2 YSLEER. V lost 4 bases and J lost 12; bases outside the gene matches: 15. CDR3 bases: TGCGCCAGCAGCCTAGGACTAGACGCCCAATGTCGGCAGTTCCTC. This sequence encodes CASSLGLDAQCRQFL.

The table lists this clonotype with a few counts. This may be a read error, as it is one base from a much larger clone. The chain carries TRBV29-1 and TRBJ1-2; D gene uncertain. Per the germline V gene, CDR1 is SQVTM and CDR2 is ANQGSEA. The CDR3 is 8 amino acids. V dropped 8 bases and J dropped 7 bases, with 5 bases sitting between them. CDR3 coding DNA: TGCAGCCACAGTGGCTACACCTTC. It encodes CSHSGYTF.

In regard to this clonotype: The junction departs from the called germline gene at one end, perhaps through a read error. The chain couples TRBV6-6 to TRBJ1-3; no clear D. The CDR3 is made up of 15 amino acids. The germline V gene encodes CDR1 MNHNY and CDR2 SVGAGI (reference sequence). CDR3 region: CVSSYSWGTGNTIYF. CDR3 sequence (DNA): TGTGTCAGCAGTTACTCGTGGGGTACTGGAAACACCATATATTTT.

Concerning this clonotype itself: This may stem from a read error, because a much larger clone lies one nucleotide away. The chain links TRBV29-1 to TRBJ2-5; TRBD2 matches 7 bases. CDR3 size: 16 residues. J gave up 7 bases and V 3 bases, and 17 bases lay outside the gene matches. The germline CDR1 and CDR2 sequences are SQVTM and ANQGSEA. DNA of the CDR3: TGCAGCGTTGATGGACTAGATAATAATCTAAAATGGACCCAGTACTTC. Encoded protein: CSVDGLDNNLKWTQYF.

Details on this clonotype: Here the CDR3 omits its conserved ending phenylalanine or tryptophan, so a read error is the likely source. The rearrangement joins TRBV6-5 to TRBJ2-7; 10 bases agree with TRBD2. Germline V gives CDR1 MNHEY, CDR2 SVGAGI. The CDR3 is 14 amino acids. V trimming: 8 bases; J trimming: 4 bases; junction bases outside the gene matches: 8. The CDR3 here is CASGPSGRPYEQYY. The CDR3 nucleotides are TGTGCCAGCGGGCCTAGCGGGAGACCGTACGAGCAGTACTAC.

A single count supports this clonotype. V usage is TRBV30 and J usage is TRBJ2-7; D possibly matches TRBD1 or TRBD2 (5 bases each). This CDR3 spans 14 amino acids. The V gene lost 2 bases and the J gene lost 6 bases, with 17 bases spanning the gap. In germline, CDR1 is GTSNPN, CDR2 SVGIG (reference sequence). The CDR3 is CAWSPGTGGLEQYF. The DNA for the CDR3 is TGTGCCTGGAGTCCCGGGACGGGCGGCCTCGAGCAGTACTTC.

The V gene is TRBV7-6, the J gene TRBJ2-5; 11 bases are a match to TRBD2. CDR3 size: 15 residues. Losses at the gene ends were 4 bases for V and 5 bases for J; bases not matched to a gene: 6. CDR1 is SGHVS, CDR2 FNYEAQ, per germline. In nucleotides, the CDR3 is TGTGCCAGCAGCTCGTTACTAGCGGGAGCCGAGACCCAGTACTTC. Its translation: CASSSLLAGAETQYF.

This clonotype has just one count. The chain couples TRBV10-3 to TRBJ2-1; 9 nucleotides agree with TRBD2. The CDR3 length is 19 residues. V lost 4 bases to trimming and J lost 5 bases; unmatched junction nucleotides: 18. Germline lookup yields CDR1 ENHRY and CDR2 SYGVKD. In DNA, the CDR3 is TGTGCCATCAGTGTTCCCGGGACTAGCTGGAGCACAAACAACAATGAGCAGTTCTTC. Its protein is CAISVPGTSWSTNNNEQFF.

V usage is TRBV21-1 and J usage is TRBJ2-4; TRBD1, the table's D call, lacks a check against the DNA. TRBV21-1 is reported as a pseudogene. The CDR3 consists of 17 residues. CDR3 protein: CAFKKRARKGAKNTQYF. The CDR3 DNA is TGTGCGTTTAAGAAAAGGGCGCGAAAGGGGGCCAAAAACACTCAGTACTTC.

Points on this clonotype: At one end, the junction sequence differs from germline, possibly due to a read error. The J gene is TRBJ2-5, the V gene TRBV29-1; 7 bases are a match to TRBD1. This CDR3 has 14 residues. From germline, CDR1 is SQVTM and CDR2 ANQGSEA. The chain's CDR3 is CNVDEDRRKETQYF. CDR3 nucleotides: TGCAACGTTGACGAGGACAGGAGGAAAGAGACCCAGTACTTC.

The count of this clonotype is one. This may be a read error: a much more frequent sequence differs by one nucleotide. In nucleotides, the CDR3 is TGTGCCCTCAGTGAGAATAGCGGGATTGGTCGGGATGAGCAGTTCTTC. This gives the protein CALSENSGIGRDEQFF. This rearrangement joins TRBV10-3 to TRBJ2-1; 8 nucleotides line up with TRBD2. CDR1 and CDR2 (germline): ENHRY, SYGVKD. The CDR3 is made up of 16 amino acids.

CDR3 loop: CSVGLAVGSYEQYF. In DNA, the CDR3 is TGCAGCGTCGGATTAGCAGTAGGCTCCTACGAGCAGTACTTC. The rearrangement uses TRBV29-1 and TRBJ2-7; D is unresolved. From germline, CDR1 is SQVTM and CDR2 ANQGSEA. The CDR3 spans 14 residues. The V end lost 6 bases, the J end lost 0 bases, and 15 bases lay between the germline ends.

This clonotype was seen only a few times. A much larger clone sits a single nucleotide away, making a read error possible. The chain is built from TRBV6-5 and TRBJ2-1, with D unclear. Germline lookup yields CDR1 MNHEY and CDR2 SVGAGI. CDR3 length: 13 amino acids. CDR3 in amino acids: CASSGSRWNEQSF. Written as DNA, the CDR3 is TGTGCCAGCAGCGGTTCACGGTGGAATGAGCAGTCCTTC.

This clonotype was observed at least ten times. As DNA, the CDR3 is TGTGCCAGCAGCTTGAAAGATGGCGAGCAGTACTTC. Its translation: CASSLKDGEQYF. V is TRBV5-6 and J is TRBJ2-7; D is unclear. The germline V gene has CDR1 SGHDT and CDR2 YYEEEE. With 1 base removed from V and 6 bases from J, the gap between germline ends came to 8 bases. CDR3 length equals 12 residues.